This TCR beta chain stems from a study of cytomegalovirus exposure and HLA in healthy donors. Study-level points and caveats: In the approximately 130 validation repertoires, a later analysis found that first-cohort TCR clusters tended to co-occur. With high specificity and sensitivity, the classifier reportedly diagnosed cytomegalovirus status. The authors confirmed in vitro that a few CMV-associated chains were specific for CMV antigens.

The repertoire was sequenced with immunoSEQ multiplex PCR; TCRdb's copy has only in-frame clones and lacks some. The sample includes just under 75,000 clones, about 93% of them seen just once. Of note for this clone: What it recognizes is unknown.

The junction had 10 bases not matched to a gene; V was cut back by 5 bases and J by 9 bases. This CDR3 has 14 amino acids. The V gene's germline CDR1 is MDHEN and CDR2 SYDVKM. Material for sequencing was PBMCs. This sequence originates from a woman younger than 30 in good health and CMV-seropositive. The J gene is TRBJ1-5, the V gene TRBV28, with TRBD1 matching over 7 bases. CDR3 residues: CASSPTGTARPQHF. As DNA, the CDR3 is TGTGCCAGCAGTCCCACAGGGACAGCCCGGCCCCAGCATTTT.